One and the same sample provided the 8 T cell receptor beta chains below, sequenced in a study of immune evolution from preneoplasia to lung adenocarcinoma (dated by TCRdb to the early 2020s). Receptor amplification or capture employed the immunoSEQ multiplex PCR assay. Drawn from immuneACCESS, this table holds only the in-frame rearrangements with V and J called that TCRdb kept. Clones are partly lost; checked studies trace under half to an unresolved V gene and leave the rest unexplained. This sample has about 4,900 clones in its table, and 65% to 80% of those were observed once. The biggest ten clones account for around a tenth of the sample. The specimen sequenced was FFPE minimally invasive lung adenocarcinoma tissue. Reading the label with the study, this specimen's cell subset or site is: micro-invasive lung adenocarcinoma (MIA). These receptor sequences come from an older person with lung adenocarcinoma.

This clone appeared a single time. The chain couples TRBV28 to TRBJ1-2, with D unresolved. The V gene lost 6 bases and the J gene lost 2 bases, with 4 bases spanning the gap. Germline CDR1 MDHEN, CDR2 SYDVKM. The CDR3 totals 11 residues. The CDR3 protein is CASRPNYGYTF. The CDR3 nucleotides read TGTGCCAGCAGACCCAACTATGGCTACACCTTC.

This chain links TRBV4-2 with TRBJ2-2; 9 nucleotides agree with TRBD2. V gave up 4 bases and J gave up 2 bases; unmatched junction bases: 5. Germline loops: CDR1 LGHNA, CDR2 YNFKEQ. The CDR3 sequence is 16 residues long. The CDR3: CASSPLTSGNTGELFF. CDR3 coding DNA: TGTGCCAGCAGCCCCCTGACTAGCGGAAACACCGGGGAGCTGTTTTTT.

The rearrangement links TRBV6-1 to TRBJ2-2; D unclear. Trimming removed 4 bases at V and 0 bases at J, with 9 bases between. This CDR3 has 15 residues. Germline values: CDR1 MNHNS, CDR2 SASEGT. This CDR3 reads CASSVDGTNTGELFF. CDR3 in DNA: TGTGCCAGCAGTGTTGACGGAACGAACACCGGGGAGCTGTTTTTT.

The V and J genes are TRBV5-6 and TRBJ2-1, with 12 bases fitting TRBD2. The junction had 5 bases not matched to a gene; V was cut back by 3 bases and J by 7 bases. In germline, CDR1 is SGHDT, CDR2 YYEEEE. CDR3 size: 15 residues. The CDR3 DNA follows: TGTGCCAGCAGCTCGACTAGCGGGAGCCAGAATGAGCAGTTCTTC. Translation: CASSSTSGSQNEQFF.

The CDR3 coding sequence is TGTGCCAGCAGCTTAGAAGTTACGGCGGGAGCACATACGCAGTATTTT. It codes for CASSLEVTAGAHTQYF. V gene TRBV11-3 combines with J gene TRBJ2-3, with TRBD2 matching 7 bases. The germline V gene has CDR1 SGHNT and CDR2 YENEEA. CDR3 length: 16 residues. V dropped 0 bases and J dropped 7; count of bases not matched to a gene: 10. Full variable domain (remainder filled in from reference TRBV11-3 and TRBJ2-3): EAGVVQSPRYKIIEKKQPVAFWCNPISGHNTLYWYLQNLGQGPELLIRYENEEAVDDSQLPKDRFSAERLKGVDSTLKIQPAELGDSAVYLCASSLEVTAGAHTQYFGPGTRLTVL.

V and J are TRBV7-8 and TRBJ1-6, with D possibly TRBD1 on 5 matching bases. This CDR3 is built from 13 residues. CDR1 is SGHVS and CDR2 is FQNEAQ in the germline V gene. V was cut by 0 bases and J by 8 bases, with 5 bases left in between. The CDR3 nucleotides are TGTGCCAGCAGCTTAGCCAGGGATTCACCCCTCCACTTT. Translating it yields CASSLARDSPLHF. The complete variable domain, with remaining parts taken from reference TRBV7-8 and TRBJ1-6, reads GAGVSQSPRYKVAKRGQDVALRCDPISGHVSLFWYQQALGQGPEFLTYFQNEAQLDKSGLPSDRFFAERPEGSVSTLKIQRTQQEDSAVYLCASSLARDSPLHFGNGTRLTVT.

V is TRBV28 and J is TRBJ2-7; D might be TRBD1 or TRBD2, each matching 5 bases. The CDR3 covers 15 residues. The V end was cut by 5 bases, the J end by 5 bases, with 19 bases between. Germline values: CDR1 MDHEN, CDR2 SYDVKM. The CDR3 sequence is CASSDGAPRRDEQYF. The CDR3 region has the DNA TGTGCCAGCAGTGACGGGGCGCCAAGAAGGGACGAGCAGTACTTC.

This chain connects TRBV6-5 to TRBJ2-7; TRBD1 aligns across 8 bases. Germline V lookup: CDR1 MNHEY, CDR2 SVGAGI. V lost 6 bases to trimming and J lost 2 bases; unmatched junction nucleotides: 3. The CDR3 is 13 amino acids. The CDR3 nucleotides read TGTGCCAGCAGGGACAGGGCTCCCTACGAGCAGTACTTC. This codes for CASRDRAPYEQYF.